This T cell receptor beta chain was sequenced for a study of beta chain features in type 1 diabetes. Whole-study findings and limits: Type 1 diabetes patients had fewer VDJ junction insertions and more deletions. Any HLA type influence on TCRB rearrangement was left unresolved here. Reads derived from cDNA could over-represent cells showing high TCR expression.

Reverse transcribing all isolated RNA meant expressed TCRB transcripts were sequenced. Sequencing was performed with immunoSEQ multiplex PCR; in TCRdb, only in-frame clones are kept and a portion is missing. The table lists over 500,000 clones, 15% to 17% of them singletons, with roughly 0.098% in the top ten. There are 14 residues in the CDR3. The trim removed 4 bases at V and 4 bases at J, leaving 7 bases unmatched. Germline CDR1 is SGHRS and CDR2 is YFSETQ. This clone was seen more than once but under ten times. Its matching antigen is unknown. The sequenced sample consisted of naive CD4+ T cells from blood. This receptor was taken from a man younger than 35 in good health. The chain couples TRBV5-1 to TRBJ1-1; 7 bases line up with TRBD1. Written as DNA, the CDR3 is TGCGCCAGCAGCCCGGGACAGAAAAGCACTGAAGCTTTCTTT. Its translation: CASSPGQKSTEAFF.